The rows below give T cell receptor beta chains drawn from one sample of a study of naive and memory T cell subsets. One entry per CDR3 protein results from TCRdb running MiXCR on the UMI-ligation and nested PCR reads. Of approximately 140,000 distinct CDR3 sequences listed, about 18% were seen once; the top ten hold around 0.14%. Sequenced input: naive CD4+ T cells from blood. Receptors were obtained from a human donor in good health. CDR3s include the opening cysteine and the closing phenylalanine or tryptophan. The D gene is left open where the match is weak. A clone size is listed for some rows: how often the clone was seen (once, few, many), or a class if it is expanded.

D gene,J gene,V gene,clone size,CDR3 length,CDR3 protein,CDR3 DNA
NA,TRBJ2-3,TRBV5-1,NA,16,CASSLGGGGVADTQYF,TGCGCCAGCAGCTTGGGCGGTGGAGGGGTCGCAGATACGCAGTATTTT
NA,TRBJ1-2,TRBV24-1,NA,11,CAISEGYGYTF,TGTGCCATCAGTGAGGGCTATGGCTACACCTTC
NA,TRBJ2-1,TRBV12-3/TRBV12-4,few,14,CATTGHISYNEQFF,TGTGCCACCACAGGACACATCTCCTACAATGAGCAGTTCTTC
NA,TRBJ2-5,TRBV5-1,few,15,CASSLELDPVETQYF,TGCGCCAGCAGCTTGGAACTGGACCCTGTAGAGACCCAGTACTTC
NA,TRBJ2-3,TRBV6-5,many,11,CATYRGDTQYF,TGTGCCACCTACCGTGGGGATACGCAGTATTTT
TRBD1,TRBJ2-7,TRBV6-2/TRBV6-3,NA,16,CASSYSRDRGAHEQYF,TGTGCCAGCAGTTACTCACGGGACAGGGGTGCCCACGAGCAGTACTTC
NA,TRBJ1-5,TRBV7-2,few,13,CASSPEINQPQHF,TGTGCCAGCAGCCCAGAGATCAATCAGCCCCAGCATTTT
NA,TRBJ2-7,TRBV3-1,few,14,CASSQRNTESGQYF,TGTGCCAGCAGCCAAAGGAATACGGAATCGGGGCAGTACTTC
TRBD2,TRBJ2-1,TRBV7-2,few,14,CASSFSSGVNEQFF,TGTGCCAGCAGCTTTAGTAGCGGGGTCAATGAGCAGTTCTTC
TRBD1,TRBJ1-5,TRBV19,once,13,CASAGTGEQPQHF,TGTGCCAGCGCCGGGACAGGGGAACAGCCCCAGCATTTT
TRBD1,TRBJ1-2,TRBV29-1,few,13,CSVDRDSSYGYTF,TGCAGCGTTGACCGGGACAGCTCTTATGGCTACACCTTC
NA,TRBJ1-2,TRBV5-1,NA,13,CASSSRENYGYTF,TGCGCCAGCAGCTCCCGGGAGAACTATGGCTACACCTTC
NA,TRBJ2-1,TRBV6-2/TRBV6-3,few,13,CASTRSTDNEQFF,TGTGCCAGTACGCGGAGTACCGACAATGAGCAGTTCTTC
NA,TRBJ2-5,TRBV6-5,many,13,CASSARLGETQYF,TGTGCCAGCAGTGCCCGACTCGGGGAGACCCAGTACTTC
TRBD1,TRBJ1-5,TRBV4-1,NA,18,CASSPHLGQTYSNQPQHF,TGCGCCAGCAGCCCCCATTTGGGACAGACATATAGCAATCAGCCCCAGCATTTT
NA,TRBJ2-2,TRBV24-1,few,15,CATSDQGGGVGELFF,TGTGCCACCAGTGATCAGGGAGGAGGTGTCGGGGAGCTGTTTTTT
TRBD1,TRBJ1-1,TRBV20-1,NA,11,CSATDREKAFF,TGCAGTGCAACGGACAGGGAAAAAGCTTTCTTT
TRBD1,TRBJ1-4,TRBV6-6,NA,14,CAAGDSATNEKLFF,TGTGCCGCAGGGGACAGCGCAACTAATGAAAAACTGTTTTTT
NA,TRBJ2-7,TRBV18,many,13,CASSPPGVDEQYF,TGTGCCAGCTCACCACCGGGGGTAGACGAGCAGTACTTC
NA,TRBJ2-1,TRBV5-1,NA,16,CASSPSQLVMGVEQFF,TGCGCCAGCAGCCCCAGTCAACTAGTCATGGGGGTTGAGCAGTTCTTC
NA,TRBJ1-5,TRBV12-3/TRBV12-4,few,12,CASKTQNQPQHF,TGTGCCAGCAAAACTCAAAATCAGCCCCAGCATTTT
NA,TRBJ2-5,TRBV5-1,few,15,CASTLTGGPEETQYF,TGCGCCAGCACACTAACCGGGGGTCCGGAGGAGACCCAGTACTTC
NA,TRBJ2-7,TRBV10-1,NA,13,CASSEWRTYEQYF,TGCGCCAGCAGTGAGTGGCGGACCTACGAGCAGTACTTC
NA,TRBJ2-7,TRBV20-1,many,15,CSARPPGPQPYEQYF,TGCAGTGCTAGACCGCCGGGACCCCAGCCCTACGAGCAGTACTTC
NA,TRBJ2-7,TRBV4-1,few,17,CASSQEGSASIFYEQYF,TGCGCCAGCAGCCAAGAGGGGTCCGCCTCAATTTTCTACGAGCAGTACTTC
NA,TRBJ2-2,TRBV12-3/TRBV12-4,few,12,CASSFSAGELFF,TGTGCCAGCAGTTTTTCTGCGGGGGAGCTGTTTTTT
NA,TRBJ2-7,TRBV20-1,few,12,CSASSGTYEQYF,TGCAGTGCTTCCTCCGGAACTTACGAGCAGTACTTC
NA,TRBJ2-7,TRBV4-1,NA,20,CASSQPFTNLRISGGYEQYF,TGCGCCAGCAGCCAACCCTTCACTAACCTTCGGATTTCTGGCGGCTACGAGCAGTACTTC
NA,TRBJ2-7,TRBV5-1,few,13,CASSLGNAYEQYF,TGCGCCAGCAGCTTGGGCAACGCCTACGAGCAGTACTTC
NA,TRBJ1-4,TRBV5-4,NA,15,CASSLEGSRNEKLFF,TGTGCCAGCAGCTTGGAGGGCAGCCGCAATGAAAAACTGTTTTTT
NA,TRBJ2-6,TRBV29-1,few,13,CSVRGPGANVLTF,TGCAGCGTCCGGGGGCCTGGGGCCAACGTCCTGACTTTC
NA,TRBJ2-2,TRBV7-3,few,19,CASSLKSRGGDRRTGELFF,TGTGCCAGCAGCCTAAAATCCCGGGGCGGGGACCGAAGAACCGGGGAGCTGTTTTTT
TRBD2,TRBJ2-5,TRBV20-1,few,17,CSALLLAGEASQETQYF,TGCAGTGCCCTACTGCTAGCGGGAGAGGCCTCACAAGAGACCCAGTACTTC
NA,TRBJ2-7,TRBV4-3,few,15,CASSQATSSSYEQYF,TGCGCCAGCAGCCAAGCTACATCGAGCTCCTACGAGCAGTACTTC
NA,TRBJ1-2,TRBV28,NA,15,CASSSPGDGGDGYTF,TGTGCCAGCAGTTCACCCGGGGACGGAGGCGATGGCTACACCTTC
TRBD1,TRBJ2-7,TRBV11-2,few,14,CASSWDSSLREQYF,TGTGCCAGCAGCTGGGACAGTTCTCTACGAGAGCAGTACTTC
TRBD2,TRBJ2-7,TRBV10-3,NA,15,CAISEPAGGIYEQYF,TGTGCCATCAGTGAACCAGCGGGAGGGATATACGAGCAGTACTTC
NA,TRBJ2-7,TRBV10-2,NA,15,CASSESGLGGYEQYF,TGCGCCAGCAGTGAGTCTGGACTAGGGGGCTACGAGCAGTACTTC
NA,TRBJ2-1,TRBV5-4,few,14,CASSSVGIFNEQFF,TGTGCCAGCAGCTCTGTGGGGATTTTCAATGAGCAGTTCTTC
TRBD2,TRBJ2-2,TRBV4-1,NA,17,CASSRTSGSSGTGELFF,TGCGCCAGCAGCCGGACTAGCGGGAGTTCGGGCACCGGGGAGCTGTTTTTT
TRBD1,TRBJ1-4,TRBV9,NA,15,CASSAHRGYNEKLFF,TGTGCCAGCAGCGCCCACAGGGGATATAATGAAAAACTGTTTTTT
NA,TRBJ2-1,TRBV29-1,few,15,CSVEGQTTPYNEQFF,TGCAGCGTTGAAGGGCAAACCACGCCCTACAATGAGCAGTTCTTC
NA,TRBJ2-3,TRBV18,NA,14,CASSPQEAPDTQYF,TGTGCCAGCTCACCGCAAGAAGCCCCAGATACGCAGTATTTT
TRBD2,TRBJ2-5,TRBV19,NA,13,CASSTSGVVSQYF,TGTGCCAGTTCGACTAGCGGGGTAGTGTCCCAGTACTTC
TRBD1,TRBJ2-5,TRBV7-3,NA,13,CASSPGGGETQYF,TGTGCCAGCAGCCCAGGGGGCGGAGAGACCCAGTACTTC
TRBD1,TRBJ2-4,TRBV29-1,once,13,CSVGTDRESIQYF,TGCAGCGTCGGTACGGACAGGGAGAGCATTCAGTACTTC
NA,TRBJ2-3,TRBV5-1,few,14,CASSPRTHTDTQYF,TGCGCCAGCAGCCCCCGGACTCACACAGATACGCAGTATTTT
TRBD2,TRBJ2-1,TRBV6-5,NA,17,CASSYNQRLAVENEQFF,TGTGCCAGCAGTTATAACCAACGACTAGCGGTAGAGAATGAGCAGTTCTTC
NA,TRBJ2-5,TRBV28,many,12,CASTKTGTTIYF,TGTGCCAGCACCAAAACCGGGACCACCATATACTTC
NA,TRBJ2-1,TRBV27,NA,17,CASSLSDGGGPYNEQFF,TGTGCCAGCAGTTTATCAGATGGTGGGGGGCCCTACAATGAGCAGTTCTTC
TRBD1,TRBJ2-7,TRBV19,NA,14,CASNNRGSGYEQYF,TGTGCCAGTAATAACAGGGGCTCGGGCTACGAGCAGTACTTC
TRBD2,TRBJ2-7,TRBV7-2,NA,18,CASSFATGTSDRTYEQYF,TGTGCCAGCAGCTTCGCCACCGGGACTAGCGATCGAACCTACGAGCAGTACTTC
TRBD2,TRBJ2-1,TRBV6-2/TRBV6-3,few,14,CASLSSGRVWEQFF,TGTGCCAGCCTGTCGAGCGGGAGAGTTTGGGAGCAGTTCTTC
NA,TRBJ2-1,TRBV7-9,NA,15,CASRTGTGTYNEQFF,TGTGCCAGCAGAACGGGAACGGGTACCTACAATGAGCAGTTCTTC
NA,TRBJ2-2,TRBV3-1,few,13,CASSQVGEGELFF,TGTGCCAGCAGCCAAGTAGGGGAGGGGGAGCTGTTTTTT
TRBD2,TRBJ2-3,TRBV24-1,NA,17,CATSDFGLAGVTDTQYF,TGTGCCACCAGTGATTTCGGACTAGCGGGAGTCACAGATACGCAGTATTTT
NA,TRBJ2-3,TRBV18,few,15,CASSPPSILPDTQYF,TGTGCCAGCTCACCACCGAGTATCCTCCCAGATACGCAGTATTTT
TRBD2,TRBJ2-1,TRBV6-5,few,15,CASSLGTSGWNEQFF,TGTGCCAGCAGTCTAGGGACTAGCGGTTGGAATGAGCAGTTCTTC
NA,TRBJ1-4,TRBV7-2,NA,12,CASSLYREKLFF,TGTGCCAGCAGCTTGTACAGGGAAAAACTGTTTTTT
NA,TRBJ2-3,TRBV18,few,13,CASSPLDTDTQYF,TGTGCCAGCTCACCCTTAGACACAGATACGCAGTATTTT